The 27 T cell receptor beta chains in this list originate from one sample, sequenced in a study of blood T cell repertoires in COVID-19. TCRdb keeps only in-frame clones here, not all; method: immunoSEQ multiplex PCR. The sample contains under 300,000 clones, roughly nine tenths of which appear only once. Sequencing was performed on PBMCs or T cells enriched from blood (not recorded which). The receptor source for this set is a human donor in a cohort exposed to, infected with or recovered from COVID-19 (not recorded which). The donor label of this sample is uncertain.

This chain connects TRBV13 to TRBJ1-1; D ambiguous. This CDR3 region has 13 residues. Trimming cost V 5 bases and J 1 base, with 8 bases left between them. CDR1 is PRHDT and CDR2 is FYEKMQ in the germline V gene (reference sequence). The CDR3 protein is CASSPPRNTEAFF. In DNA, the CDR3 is TGTGCCAGCAGCCCCCCCAGGAACACTGAAGCTTTCTTT.

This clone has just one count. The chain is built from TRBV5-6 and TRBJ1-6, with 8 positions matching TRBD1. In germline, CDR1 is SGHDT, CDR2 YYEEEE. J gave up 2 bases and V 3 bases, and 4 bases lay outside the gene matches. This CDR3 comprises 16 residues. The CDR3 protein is CASSSLGQAYNSPLHF. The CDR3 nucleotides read TGTGCCAGCAGCTCGCTGGGACAGGCCTATAATTCACCCCTCCACTTT.

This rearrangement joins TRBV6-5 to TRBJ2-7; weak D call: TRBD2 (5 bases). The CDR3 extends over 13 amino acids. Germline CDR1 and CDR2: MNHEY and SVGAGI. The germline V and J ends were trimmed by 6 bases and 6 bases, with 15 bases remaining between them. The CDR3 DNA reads TGTGCCAGCAGACTCGTCCATGAGGGCGAGCAGTACTTC. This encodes CASRLVHEGEQYF.

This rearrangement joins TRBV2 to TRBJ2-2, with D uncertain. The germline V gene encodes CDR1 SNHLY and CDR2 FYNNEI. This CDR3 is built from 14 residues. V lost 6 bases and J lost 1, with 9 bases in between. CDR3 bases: TGTGCCAGCAGCAGCCAGGAGAACACCGGGGAGCTGTTTTTT. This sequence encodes CASSSQENTGELFF.

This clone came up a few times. CDR3 coding DNA: TGTGCCAGCAGTCGGACAGGGGACTATGGCTACACCTTC. It codes for CASSRTGDYGYTF. The chain uses TRBV12-3 or TRBV12-4 and TRBJ1-2; the match to TRBD1 covers 9 bases. After removal of 5 bases from V and 3 bases from J, the junction contained 1 base not matched to a gene. The CDR3 covers 13 residues.

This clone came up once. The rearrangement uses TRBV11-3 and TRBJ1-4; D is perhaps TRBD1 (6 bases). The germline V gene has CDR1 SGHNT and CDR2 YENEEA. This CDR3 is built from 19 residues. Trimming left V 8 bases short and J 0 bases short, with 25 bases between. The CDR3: CASGLPREQGPSTNEKLFF. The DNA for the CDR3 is TGTGCCAGCGGGCTCCCTAGGGAACAGGGCCCATCAACTAATGAAAAACTGTTTTTT.

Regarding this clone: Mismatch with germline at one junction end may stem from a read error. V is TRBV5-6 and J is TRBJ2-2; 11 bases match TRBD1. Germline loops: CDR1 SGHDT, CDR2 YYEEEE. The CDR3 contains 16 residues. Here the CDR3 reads CASSLDRGRFPGELFF. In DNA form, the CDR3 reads TGTGCCAGCAGTTTGGACAGGGGGCGGTTTCCCGGGGAGCTGTTTTTT.

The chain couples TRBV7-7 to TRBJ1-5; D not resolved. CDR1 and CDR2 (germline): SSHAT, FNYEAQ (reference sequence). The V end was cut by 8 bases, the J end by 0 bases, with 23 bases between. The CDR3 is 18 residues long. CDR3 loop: CASPLEQSGVDSNQPQHF. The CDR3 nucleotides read TGTGCCAGCCCATTAGAACAGAGCGGGGTCGATAGCAATCAGCCCCAGCATTTT.

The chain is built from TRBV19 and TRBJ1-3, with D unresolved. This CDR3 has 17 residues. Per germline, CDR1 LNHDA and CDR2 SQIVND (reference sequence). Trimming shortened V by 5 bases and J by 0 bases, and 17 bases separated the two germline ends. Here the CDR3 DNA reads TGTGCCAGTAGTCGGCCGAGCGCGGGGAGCTCTGGAAACACCATATATTTT. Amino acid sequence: CASSRPSAGSSGNTIYF.

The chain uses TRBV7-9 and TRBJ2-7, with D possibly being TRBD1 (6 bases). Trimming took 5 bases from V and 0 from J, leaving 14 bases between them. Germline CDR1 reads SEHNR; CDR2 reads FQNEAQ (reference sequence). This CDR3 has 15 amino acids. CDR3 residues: CASSAPGQSSYEQYF. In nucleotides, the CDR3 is TGTGCCAGCAGCGCACCGGGACAAAGCTCCTACGAGCAGTACTTC.

The CDR3 region has the DNA TGTGCCAGCAGCTTTAATCGGGTTTTGAATTCACCCCTCCACTTT. Translated: CASSFNRVLNSPLHF. The chain links TRBV5-6 to TRBJ1-6; the D is unclear. Trimming pared 2 bases from V and 7 bases from J, leaving 13 bases between. In germline, CDR1 is SGHDT, CDR2 YYEEEE. CDR3 length equals 15 residues.

The CDR3 region has the DNA TGTGCCAGCAGCTCCCTCCAAGGAGTCGGGCAGGGGGACCCCTGGGGCTACACCTTC. The encoded protein is CASSSLQGVGQGDPWGYTF. The chain carries TRBV7-9 and TRBJ1-2; 7 bases are shared with TRBD1. The CDR3 is 19 residues long. The germline gives CDR1 SEHNR, CDR2 FQNEAQ (reference sequence). J gave up 8 bases and V 4 bases, and 25 bases lay outside the gene matches. Full variable domain (missing parts from reference TRBV7-9 and TRBJ1-2): DTGVSQNPRHKITKRGQNVTFRCDPISEHNRLYWYRQTLGQGPEFLTYFQNEAQLEKSRLLSDRFSAERPKGSFSTLEIQRTEQGDSAMYLCASSSLQGVGQGDPWGYTFGSGTRLTVV.

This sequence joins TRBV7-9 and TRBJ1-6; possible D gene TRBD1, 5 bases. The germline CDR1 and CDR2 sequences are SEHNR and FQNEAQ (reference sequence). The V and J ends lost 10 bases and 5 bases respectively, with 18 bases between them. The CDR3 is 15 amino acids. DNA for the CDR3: TGTGCCACCACCAAGGATACCAGGGATAATTCACCCCTCCACTTT. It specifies CATTKDTRDNSPLHF.

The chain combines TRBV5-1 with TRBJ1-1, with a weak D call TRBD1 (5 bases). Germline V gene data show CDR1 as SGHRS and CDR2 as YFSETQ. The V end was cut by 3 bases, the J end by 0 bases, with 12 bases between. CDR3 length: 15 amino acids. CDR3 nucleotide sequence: TGCGCCAGCAGCTCATTGACAGCTTTGAACACTGAAGCTTTCTTT. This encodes CASSSLTALNTEAFF.

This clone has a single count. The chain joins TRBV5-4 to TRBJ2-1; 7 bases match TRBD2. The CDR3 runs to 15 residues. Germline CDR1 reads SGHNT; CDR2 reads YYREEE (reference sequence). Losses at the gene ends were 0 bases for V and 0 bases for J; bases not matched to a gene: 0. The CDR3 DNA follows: TGTGCCAGCAGCTTGGGGGGGGGCTCCTACAATGAGCAGTTCTTC. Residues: CASSLGGGSYNEQFF.

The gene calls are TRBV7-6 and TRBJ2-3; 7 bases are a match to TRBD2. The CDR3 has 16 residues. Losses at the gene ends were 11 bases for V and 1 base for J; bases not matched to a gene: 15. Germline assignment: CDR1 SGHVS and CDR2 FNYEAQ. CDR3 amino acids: CAFRRRDYPRTDTQYF. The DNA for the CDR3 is TGTGCCTTCCGACGCCGGGACTACCCCCGCACAGATACGCAGTATTTT.

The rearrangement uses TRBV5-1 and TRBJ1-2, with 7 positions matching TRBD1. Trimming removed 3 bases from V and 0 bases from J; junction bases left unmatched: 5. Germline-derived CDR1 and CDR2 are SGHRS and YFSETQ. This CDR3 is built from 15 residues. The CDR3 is CASSSGQTPNYGYTF. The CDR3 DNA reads TGCGCCAGCAGCTCGGGACAGACTCCTAACTATGGCTACACCTTC.

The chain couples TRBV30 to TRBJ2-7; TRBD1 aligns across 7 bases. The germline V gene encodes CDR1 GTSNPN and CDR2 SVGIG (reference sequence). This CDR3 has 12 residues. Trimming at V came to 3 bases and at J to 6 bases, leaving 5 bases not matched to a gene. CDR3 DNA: TGTGCCTGGAGACCAGGGGGTGGCGAGCAGTACTTC. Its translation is CAWRPGGGEQYF.

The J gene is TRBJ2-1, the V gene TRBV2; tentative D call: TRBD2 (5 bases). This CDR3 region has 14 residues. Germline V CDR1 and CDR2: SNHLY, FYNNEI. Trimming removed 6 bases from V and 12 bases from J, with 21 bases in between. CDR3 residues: CASREPDGLQRQFF. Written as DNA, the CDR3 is TGTGCCAGCAGAGAACCCGACGGACTCCAACGGCAGTTCTTC.

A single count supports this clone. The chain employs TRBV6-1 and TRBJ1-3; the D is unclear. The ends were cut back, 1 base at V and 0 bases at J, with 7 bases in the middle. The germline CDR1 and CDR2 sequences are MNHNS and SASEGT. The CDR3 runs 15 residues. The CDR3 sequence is CASSEGHLSGNTIYF. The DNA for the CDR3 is TGTGCCAGCAGTGAAGGACATCTCTCTGGAAACACCATATATTTT.

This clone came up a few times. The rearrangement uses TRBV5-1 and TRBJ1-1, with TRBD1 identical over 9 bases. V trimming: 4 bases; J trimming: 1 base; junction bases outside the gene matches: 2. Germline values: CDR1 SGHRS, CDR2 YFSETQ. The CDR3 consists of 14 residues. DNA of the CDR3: TGCGCCAGCAGCAAGGGACAGGGGAACACTGAAGCTTTCTTT. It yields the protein CASSKGQGNTEAFF.

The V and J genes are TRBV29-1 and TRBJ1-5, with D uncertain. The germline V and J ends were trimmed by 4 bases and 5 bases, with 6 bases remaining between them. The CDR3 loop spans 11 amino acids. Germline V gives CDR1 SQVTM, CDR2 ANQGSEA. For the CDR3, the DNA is TGCAGCGTTGTGCGGTATCAGCCCCAGCATTTT. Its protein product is CSVVRYQPQHF.

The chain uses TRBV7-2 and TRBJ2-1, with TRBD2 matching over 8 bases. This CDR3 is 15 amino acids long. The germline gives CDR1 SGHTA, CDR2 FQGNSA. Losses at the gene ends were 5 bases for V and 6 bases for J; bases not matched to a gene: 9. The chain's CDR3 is CASSVTGTSFNEQFF. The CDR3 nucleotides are TGTGCCAGCAGCGTGACCGGGACTAGTTTCAATGAGCAGTTCTTC.

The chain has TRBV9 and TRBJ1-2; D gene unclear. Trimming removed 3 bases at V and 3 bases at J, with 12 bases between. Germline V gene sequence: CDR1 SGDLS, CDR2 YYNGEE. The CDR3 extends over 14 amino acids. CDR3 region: CASSESWEDYGYTF. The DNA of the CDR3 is TGTGCCAGCAGCGAATCCTGGGAGGACTATGGCTACACCTTC.

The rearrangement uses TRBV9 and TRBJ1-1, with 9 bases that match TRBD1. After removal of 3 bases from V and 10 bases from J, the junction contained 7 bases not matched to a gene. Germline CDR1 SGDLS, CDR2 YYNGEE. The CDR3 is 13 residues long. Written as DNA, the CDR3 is TGTGCCAGCAGCGCCCGGGACAGGGAAGGAGCTTTCTTT. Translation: CASSARDREGAFF.

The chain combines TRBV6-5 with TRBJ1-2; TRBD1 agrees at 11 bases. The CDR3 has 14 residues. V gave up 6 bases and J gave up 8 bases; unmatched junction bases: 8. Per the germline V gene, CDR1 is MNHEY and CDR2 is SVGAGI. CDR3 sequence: CASRLDRGPGGYTF. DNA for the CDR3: TGTGCCAGCAGGCTGGACAGGGGGCCTGGGGGCTACACCTTC.

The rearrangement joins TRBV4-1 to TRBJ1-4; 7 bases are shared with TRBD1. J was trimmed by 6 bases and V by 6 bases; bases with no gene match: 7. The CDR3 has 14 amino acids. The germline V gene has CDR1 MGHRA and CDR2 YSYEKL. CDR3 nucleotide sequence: TGCGCCAGCAGTCAACAGGGGAAAGATGAAAAACTGTTTTTT. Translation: CASSQQGKDEKLFF.